This is a list of T cell receptor beta chains from one sample in a study of T cell responses to AZD1222 COVID-19 vaccine. Method: immunoSEQ multiplex PCR; TCRdb's copy keeps in-frame clones and lacks some. The repertoire holds about 78,000 clones, with about nine tenths as singletons. Sequencing used peripheral blood, obtained on day 0 of AZD1222 vaccination. The receptor set was obtained from an adult in good health. The CDR3 runs from the conserved cysteine through the conserved F or W. The order of the fields is D gene, J gene, clone size, V gene, CDR3 DNA, CDR3 protein. A D gene is named only where the DNA matches it firmly. Only some rows state a clone size, as once, few, many or a class for expanded clones.

-	TRBJ1-1	-	TRBV6-2/TRBV6-3	TGTGCCAGCAGCCGGACAGCCACTGAAGCTTTCTTT	CASSRTATEAFF
-	TRBJ2-3	once	TRBV28	TGTGCCAGCGCCCGGGGGTCAGATACGCAGTATTTT	CASARGSDTQYF
-	TRBJ1-1	-	TRBV28	TGTGCCAGCAGACCGACAGGCACTCCTAACACTGAAGCTTTCTTT	CASRPTGTPNTEAFF
-	TRBJ1-2	-	TRBV7-9	TGTGCCAGCAGCTTACGCTATGGCTACACCTTC	CASSLRYGYTF
-	TRBJ2-3	-	TRBV24-1	TGTGCCACCAGTGATTTGCCGGCCCAGTCATCAGATACGCAGTATTTT	CATSDLPAQSSDTQYF
-	TRBJ2-5	-	TRBV6-2/TRBV6-3	TGTGCCAGCAGTTTCAGGGGTGTGGAGACCCAGTACTTC	CASSFRGVETQYF
-	TRBJ1-2	-	TRBV28	TGTGCCAGCAGTTTAACCTCTAACTATGGCTACACCTTC	CASSLTSNYGYTF
-	TRBJ2-5	-	TRBV18	TGTGCCAGCTCACCCGCTCAGGGGACCCAGTACTTC	CASSPAQGTQYF
-	TRBJ2-3	once	TRBV7-8	TGTGCCAGCAGCATAACGAGGAGTCCTTCAGATACGCAGTATTTT	CASSITRSPSDTQYF
-	TRBJ2-5	-	TRBV4-3	TGCGCCAGCAGCCAGGCCCTCAGGGGAGTTGAAGAGACCCAGTACTTC	CASSQALRGVEETQYF
TRBD2	TRBJ2-3	few	TRBV10-3	TGTGCCATCAGTGCCGGACTAGCGGGGAAGACTAGCACAGATACGCAGTATTTT	CAISAGLAGKTSTDTQYF
-	TRBJ2-1	-	TRBV6-1	TGTGCCAGCAGTGAGTTACTAGCAGCCCTGGGTAATGAGCAGTTCTTC	CASSELLAALGNEQFF
-	TRBJ2-7	few	TRBV12-5	TGTGCTAGTGGCTTTTCCGGCAACTCCTACGAGCAGTACTTC	CASGFSGNSYEQYF
-	TRBJ2-5	-	TRBV28	TGTGCCACCGCTTCAGGACAAGTTCAAGAGACCCAGTACTTC	CATASGQVQETQYF
-	TRBJ2-2	-	TRBV19	TGTGCCAGTAGTATTAACCGGAACACCGGGGAGCTGTTTTTT	CASSINRNTGELFF
TRBD1	TRBJ1-2	-	TRBV7-2	TGTGCCAGCAGCAAAGACCTCGGGACAGCCTATGGCTACACCTTC	CASSKDLGTAYGYTF
-	TRBJ2-1	-	TRBV7-3	TGTGCCAGCAGCTTATCAGGCGCGAGTACCTACAATGAGCAGTTCTTC	CASSLSGASTYNEQFF
TRBD1	TRBJ2-2	-	TRBV5-4	TGTGCCAGCAGCCCCCCGACAGGGGTGGACGGGGAGCTGTTTTTT	CASSPPTGVDGELFF
-	TRBJ2-2	once	TRBV3-1/TRBV3-2	TGTGCCAGCAGCCTAGCCCGGGCGGACACCGGGGAGCTGTTTTTT	CASSLARADTGELFF
-	TRBJ2-3	-	TRBV7-3	TGTGCCAGCAGCTTAATTGGCACAGATACGCAGTATTTT	CASSLIGTDTQYF
-	TRBJ1-1	-	TRBV5-1	TGCGCCAGCAGCTTGGAGGGGATTAGAGAAGCTTTCTTT	CASSLEGIREAFF
-	TRBJ1-2	-	TRBV4-3	TGCGCCAGCAGCCAAGCCAGGGGTGGTGATGGCTACACCTTC	CASSQARGGDGYTF
-	TRBJ2-7	-	TRBV7-8	TGTGCCAGCAGCTTCTTTACTACCCCTAACGAGCAGTACTTC	CASSFFTTPNEQYF